The T cell receptor (beta chain) described here comes from a study of spatial heterogeneity in lung cancer. V was pared by 0 bases and J by 4 bases, with 7 bases between. Germline V gene data show CDR1 as SQVTM and CDR2 as ANQGSEA. This CDR3 is 12 amino acids long. By proportion, this clonotype is medium-sized (0.01 to 0.1%). From the 5' RACE reads, TCRdb called clonotypes with MiXCR, one entry per CDR3 protein. The sample yields 6,500 or so distinct CDR3 sequences, 6.5% to 7.5% seen once. The time point is: sample taken at primary tumor resection. The sequences come from PBMCs, collected at surgery. The chain carries TRBV29-1 and TRBJ2-7; D remains ambiguous. This TCR derives from a male donor with early-stage non-small cell lung cancer. CDR3: CSVEDELYEQYF. The CDR3, as DNA: TGCAGCGTTGAAGACGAATTATACGAGCAGTACTTC.